This TCR beta chain was obtained from a study of memory CD4+ T cells and cytomegalovirus serostatus. Study information: Healthy Belgian adult donors included fewer than 10 CMV-positive and approximately 25 CMV-negative people.

The sort gate was single viable CD3+CD4+CD8-CD45RO+ cells for memory CD4+ T cells. Germline CDR1 reads MNHNS; CDR2 reads SASEGT. The V and J ends lost 8 bases and 8 bases respectively, with 3 bases between them. This CDR3 contains 8 residues. As handled by the study authors: Out-of-frame sequences were removed, leaving 2 million to 2.5 million distinct TCRbeta sequences. Generated by immunoSEQ multiplex PCR, the TCRdb table keeps only in-frame clones and is missing some. V and J calls and clone size are as listed in that table; D and trimming were resolved from the DNA. This sample has around 25,000 clones, with 76% found just once.

The receptor comes from an adult in good health and CMV-seronegative. Sample: memory CD4+ T cells from blood. The genes are TRBV6-1 and TRBJ1-1; D unclear. The chain's CDR3 is CASGEAFF. The CDR3 DNA follows: TGTGCCAGCGGAGAAGCTTTCTTT.